The T cell receptor beta chain described here comes from a study of CD8 T cells in ankylosing spondylitis. CDR1 and CDR2 (germline): SQVTM, ANQGSEA. V lost 3 bases and J lost 1, with 14 bases in between. The CDR3 has 15 residues. This clonotype was found many times. TCRdb itself ran the 5' RACE reads through MiXCR, one entry per CDR3 protein. The sample consists of hundreds of thousands of distinct CDR3 sequences, 20% to 30% of them appearing once. The rearrangement joins TRBV29-1 to TRBJ2-3; a weak D match, TRBD1 (5 bases). The sequenced sample was blood, either unsorted or a sorted T cell fraction (not recorded which). The clonotype comes from a male donor with ankylosing spondylitis or in good health (not recorded which). CDR3 loop: CSVDIGHPRTDTQYF. The CDR3 coding sequence is TGCAGCGTTGATATCGGACACCCTCGCACAGATACGCAGTATTTT.